This entry lists 20 T cell receptor beta chains sequenced from one sample in a study of human T cells and chemical hapten exposure. Time point: patch test 2, 6 weeks after DPC sensitization. Treatment: therapeutic diphenylcyclopropenone sensitization with weekly scalp DPC. TCRdb re-called the RACE reads through MiXCR, storing one row per CDR3 protein. The profile covers around 360,000 distinct CDR3 sequences, with about 6% appearing a single time and under 7% taken by the ten largest. This specimen was whole blood, taken in connection with sensitization to the hapten diphenylcyclopropenone (DPC). These receptors were obtained from a woman younger than 35 with alopecia areata. Some clones in this sample may be carry-over from other donors' samples.

This clonotype was counted only a few times. V usage is TRBV6-5 and J usage is TRBJ1-6, with D uncertain. V shed 0 bases and J shed 7 bases, with 13 bases lying between them. The CDR3 is 16 amino acids. Germline loops: CDR1 MNHEY, CDR2 SVGAGI. The CDR3 loop is CASSYSYVLLNSPLHF. CDR3 sequence (DNA): TGTGCCAGCAGTTACTCTTACGTCTTACTAAATTCACCCCTCCACTTT.

Many counts were recorded for this clonotype. The chain couples TRBV7-2 to TRBJ1-5; no clear D. The CDR3 extends over 16 amino acids. Germline V gene data show CDR1 as SGHTA and CDR2 as FQGNSA. The V and J ends lost 3 bases and 7 bases respectively, with 19 bases between them. CDR3 sequence reads: CASSFHPGSLGQPQHF. CDR3 sequence (DNA): TGTGCCAGCAGCTTTCATCCTGGGTCGCTGGGGCAGCCCCAGCATTTT.

Points on this clonotype: A much larger clone lies one base from this, so it may be a read error. V gene TRBV29-1 combines with J gene TRBJ1-2; possibly TRBD1 for D (6 bases). Germline CDR1 and CDR2: SQVTM and ANQGSEA. Trimming shortened V by 4 bases and J by 5 bases, and 11 bases separated the two germline ends. The CDR3 length is 12 residues. CDR3 DNA sequence: TGCAGCGTTGCGGACAGTGGATATGGCTACACCTTC. Translation gives CSVADSGYGYTF.

This chain links TRBV7-8 with TRBJ1-2, with D uncertain. Germline-derived CDR1 and CDR2 are SGHVS and FQNEAQ. This CDR3 has 13 residues. Deletions cut 2 bases from V and 4 bases from J, with 8 bases between. In nucleotides, the CDR3 is TGTGCCAGCAGCTTATCATCCAGCTATGGCTACACCTTC. The encoded protein is CASSLSSSYGYTF.

This clonotype was seen only a few times. The genes are TRBV4-3 and TRBJ1-1, with D tentatively TRBD1 (6 bases). Germline CDR1 reads LGHNA; CDR2 reads YSLEER. This CDR3 is built from 15 residues. V was pared by 0 bases and J by 11 bases, with 19 bases between. The CDR3 here is CASSQEGNVDRFAFF. CDR3 DNA: TGCGCCAGCAGCCAAGAAGGAAATGTCGACAGGTTTGCTTTCTTT.

The CDR3 spells CASRYRLRDTEAFF. The CDR3 DNA reads TGTGCCAGCAGATATAGACTTCGGGACACTGAAGCTTTCTTT. The genes are TRBV28 and TRBJ1-1; D gene ambiguous. Trimming pared 6 bases from V and 3 bases from J, leaving 14 bases between. Germline V gives CDR1 MDHEN, CDR2 SYDVKM. The CDR3 length is 14 residues.

The J gene is TRBJ2-1, the V gene TRBV12-3 or TRBV12-4, with TRBD2 matching over 12 bases. The V and J ends lost 1 base and 2 bases, in that order; junction bases with no gene match: 6. The CDR3 runs to 18 residues. This CDR3 is CASSLGRTSGVPYNEQFF. In nucleotides, the CDR3 is TGTGCCAGCAGTTTAGGGAGGACTAGCGGGGTGCCCTACAATGAGCAGTTCTTC.

The sample holds a few counts of this clonotype. J is TRBJ2-1 and V is TRBV20-1; D may be TRBD2 (6 bases). The CDR3 is made up of 14 amino acids. Germline V lookup: CDR1 DFQATT, CDR2 SNEGSKA (reference sequence). V lost 8 bases and J lost 1, with 15 bases in between. The CDR3 here is CSNLASRSYNEQFF. The CDR3 DNA is TGCAGTAACCTAGCGAGTCGGTCCTACAATGAGCAGTTCTTC.

This clonotype was detected a few times. The rearrangement uses TRBV5-1 and TRBJ2-5; possibly TRBD2 for D (5 bases). CDR1 and CDR2 from the germline V gene are SGHRS and YFSETQ. The CDR3 totals 14 residues. Trimming took 5 bases from V and 2 from J, leaving 13 bases between them. The CDR3 DNA is TGCGCCAGCAGGCCGGGAACAACTCAAGAGACCCAGTACTTC. This translates into CASRPGTTQETQYF.

This clonotype was observed at least ten times. The rearrangement links TRBV7-2 to TRBJ1-1; D possibly corresponds to TRBD1 (6 bases). The CDR3 is 15 residues long. V was shortened by 0 bases and J by 5 bases, with 13 bases between the two germline ends. Germline V gives CDR1 SGHTA, CDR2 FQGNSA. CDR3 residues: CASSLAFTGSTEAFF. Written as DNA, the CDR3 is TGTGCCAGCAGCTTAGCATTCACAGGGAGTACTGAAGCTTTCTTT.

This clonotype was observed at least ten times. The chain couples TRBV20-1 to TRBJ1-6, with a possible D match to TRBD1 (6 bases). The CDR3 sequence is 13 residues long. CDR1 DFQATT and CDR2 SNEGSKA come from the germline V gene (reference sequence). The CDR3, as DNA: TGCTCTGCGAGGGGGTCCTATAATTCACCCCTCCACTTT. It yields the protein CSARGSYNSPLHF.

This chain connects TRBV7-2 to TRBJ2-3; the match to TRBD2 covers 9 bases. From germline, CDR1 is SGHTA and CDR2 FQGNSA. V trimming: 5 bases; J trimming: 5 bases; junction bases outside the gene matches: 5. The CDR3 covers 14 residues. The CDR3 region is CASSRGGAQDTQYF. For the CDR3, the DNA is TGTGCCAGCAGCCGCGGGGGGGCCCAAGATACGCAGTATTTT.

A few counts support this clonotype. The chain employs TRBV4-1 and TRBJ1-3, with 8 nucleotides matching TRBD1. The J segment lost 4 bases and the V segment lost 0 bases, leaving 5 bases of the junction unmatched. The CDR3 length is 16 residues. Germline V gene lookup returns CDR1 MGHRA and CDR2 YSYEKL. This chain's CDR3 is CASSQETGVPGNTIYF. CDR3 in DNA: TGCGCCAGCAGCCAAGAGACAGGGGTCCCGGGAAACACCATATATTTT.

This clonotype showed up many times. The chain joins TRBV2 to TRBJ1-1, with D unclear. The ends were cut back, 2 bases at V and 4 bases at J, with 14 bases in the middle. Per the germline V gene, CDR1 is SNHLY and CDR2 is FYNNEI. The CDR3 has 15 residues. CDR3 sequence: CASSEIAAGRTEAFF. The CDR3 DNA reads as TGTGCCAGCAGTGAAATCGCGGCAGGCCGCACTGAAGCTTTCTTT.

There are many counts of this clonotype. The chain links TRBV27 to TRBJ2-5; possible D gene TRBD2, 5 bases. Trimming took 3 bases from V and 4 from J, leaving 18 bases between them. CDR1 is MNHEY, CDR2 SMNVEV, per germline (reference sequence). CDR3 length: 16 amino acids. This CDR3 reads CASSFKGDHYRETQYF. For the CDR3, the DNA is TGTGCCAGCAGTTTCAAGGGAGACCACTACAGAGAGACCCAGTACTTC.

This clonotype was counted many times. Relative to the germline gene, one junction end is altered; a read error may explain this. The gene calls are TRBV5-1 and TRBJ2-3; 8 nucleotides agree with TRBD2. The CDR3 is 14 residues long. Germline values: CDR1 SGHRS, CDR2 YFSETQ. The CDR3: CASSSGLATDTQYF. The CDR3 DNA reads TGTGCCAGCAGCTCCGGACTAGCTACAGATACGCAGTATTTT.

This clonotype occurred a few times. CDR3 DNA sequence: TGCAGTGCTAGAGATATCGGACGGTCCTATGGCTACACCTTC. It is translated as CSARDIGRSYGYTF. This chain connects TRBV20-1 to TRBJ1-2; D is undetermined. The CDR3 length is 14 residues. Germline CDR1 is DFQATT and CDR2 is SNEGSKA (reference sequence). Trimming left V 0 bases short and J 4 bases short, with 12 bases between.

In this sample, this clonotype turned up many times. The V and J genes are TRBV20-1 and TRBJ2-1; a possible D gene is TRBD1 (5 bases). Trimming removed 6 bases at V and 6 bases at J, with 9 bases between. This CDR3 is 11 amino acids long. The germline gives CDR1 DFQATT, CDR2 SNEGSKA (reference sequence). CDR3 bases: TGCAGTGCCCCTAGGGGCAATGAGCAGTTCTTC. The encoded protein is CSAPRGNEQFF.

V and J are TRBV6-1 and TRBJ2-1; 10 nucleotides line up with TRBD1. Germline CDR1 and CDR2: MNHNS and SASEGT. Trimming removed 6 bases from V and 5 bases from J; junction bases left unmatched: 10. CDR3 length equals 16 residues. CDR3 protein: CASSELRGTGDNEQFF. Written as DNA, the CDR3 is TGTGCCAGCAGCGAATTAAGGGGGACAGGGGACAATGAGCAGTTCTTC.

The chain uses TRBV11-2 and TRBJ2-3; D is perhaps TRBD2 (5 bases). The CDR3 is 14 residues long. V dropped 3 bases and J dropped 1 base, with 8 bases sitting between them. Germline loops: CDR1 SGHAT, CDR2 FQNNGV. CDR3 amino acids: CASSFSVGTDTQYF. The CDR3 nucleotides are TGTGCCAGCAGCTTTAGCGTGGGCACAGATACGCAGTATTTT.